This record concerns one T cell receptor (beta chain) sequence. Its specificity is unknown. The CDR3 extends over 19 amino acids. In germline, CDR1 is MDHEN, CDR2 SYDVKM. With 4 bases clipped from V and 0 bases from J, the junction kept 10 bases outside the gene matches. Researchers ran the PCR with 60 Vbeta and 13 Jbeta primers. Generated by immunoSEQ multiplex PCR, the TCRdb table keeps only in-frame clones and is missing some. The table lists approximately 150,000 clones, around four fifths of them singletons, with roughly 4% in the top ten. The source of the sample is a study of cytomegalovirus exposure and HLA in healthy donors. Study at large: A prior analysis found about 120 million unique TCR beta sequences from some 190 million T cells.

The study's findings and limits: In a later analysis, parvovirus B19, influenza, CMV and Epstein-Barr virus appeared linked to several top co-occurrence clusters. In a later analysis, TCR beta V- and J-gene trimming showed a link to a missense DCLRE1C variant. Certain sequence variants were highly shared and formed a cluster, and this cluster was likely a sequencing artifact.

This receptor was taken from a man over 45 in good health and CMV-seropositive. The sample comprised PBMCs. V usage is TRBV28 and J usage is TRBJ2-3; TRBD2 matches 13 bases. The CDR3 DNA reads as TGTGCCAGCAGTTACTTGACTAGCGGGAGGATCACTAGCACAGATACGCAGTATTTT. Protein: CASSYLTSGRITSTDTQYF.